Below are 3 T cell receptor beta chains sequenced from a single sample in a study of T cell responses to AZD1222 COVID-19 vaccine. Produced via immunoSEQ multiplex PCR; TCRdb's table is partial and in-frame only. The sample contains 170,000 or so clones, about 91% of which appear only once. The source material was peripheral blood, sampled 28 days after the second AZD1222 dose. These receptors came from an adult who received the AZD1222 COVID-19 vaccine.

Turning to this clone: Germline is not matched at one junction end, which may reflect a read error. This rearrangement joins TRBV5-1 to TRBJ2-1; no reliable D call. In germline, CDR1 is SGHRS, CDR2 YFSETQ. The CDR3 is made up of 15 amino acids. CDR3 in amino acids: CASRLDVAHHNEQFF. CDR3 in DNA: TGCGCCAGCAGATTGGACGTAGCCCATCACAATGAGCAGTTCTTC.

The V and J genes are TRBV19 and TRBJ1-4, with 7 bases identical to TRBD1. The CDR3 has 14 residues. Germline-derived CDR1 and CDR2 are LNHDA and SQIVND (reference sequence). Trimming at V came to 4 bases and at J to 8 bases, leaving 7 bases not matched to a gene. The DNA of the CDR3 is TGTGCCAGTAGTAAGGGGGCATCAGAGGAAAAACTGTTTTTT. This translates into CASSKGASEEKLFF.

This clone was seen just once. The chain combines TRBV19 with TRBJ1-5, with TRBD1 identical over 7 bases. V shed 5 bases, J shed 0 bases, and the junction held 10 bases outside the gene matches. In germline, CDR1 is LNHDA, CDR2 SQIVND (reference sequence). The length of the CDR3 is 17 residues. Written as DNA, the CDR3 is TGTGCCAGTAGTGTCGGCAGGGGGAGTTATAGCAATCAGCCCCAGCATTTT. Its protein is CASSVGRGSYSNQPQHF.